Below, 30 T cell receptor beta chains from the same sample are listed, as sequenced in a study of post-analysis software for immune sequencing data. Unique-molecular-identifier-tagged TCR beta cDNA libraries were used. TCRdb re-derived calls from the PCR reads in MiXCR, one entry per CDR3 protein. The sample holds 650,000 to 850,000 distinct CDR3 sequences, approximately 57% seen once. These receptors have no known antigen. Study conclusions and caveats: Controls showed lower frequencies than patients for four to six TRBV segments, and TRBV5-6, TRBV5-1 and TRBV20-1 were among these.

Input material: blood. These receptors came from a girl aged 10-17 years with multiple sclerosis.

A few counts support this clonotype. The chain recombines TRBV7-2 with TRBJ1-1, with 12 bases matching TRBD1. V was pared by 10 bases and J by 1 base, with 13 bases of the junction left unmatched. The CDR3 runs 17 residues. Germline V lookup: CDR1 SGHTA, CDR2 FQGNSA. The CDR3 here is CATNFRRGQGANTEAFF. CDR3 bases: TGTGCCACCAACTTCCGCAGGGGACAGGGGGCGAACACTGAAGCTTTCTTT.

This clonotype came up a few times. The chain has TRBV2 and TRBJ2-5; no firm D call. The germline V and J ends were trimmed by 1 base and 0 bases, with 6 bases remaining between them. The CDR3 covers 14 residues. Looked up from germline, CDR1 is SNHLY and CDR2 is FYNNEI. CDR3 region: CASSEGVYQETQYF. CDR3 coding DNA: TGTGCCAGCAGTGAAGGAGTGTACCAAGAGACCCAGTACTTC.

The CDR3 loop is CASRVTGVQDGYTF. The CDR3 DNA follows: TGTGCCAGCAGGGTGACAGGGGTGCAGGATGGCTACACCTTC. The gene calls are TRBV2 and TRBJ1-2; TRBD1 agrees at 8 bases. V shed 6 bases, J shed 6 bases, and the junction held 9 bases outside the gene matches. The CDR3 has 14 residues. CDR1 and CDR2 (germline): SNHLY, FYNNEI. Using reference TRBV2 and TRBJ1-2 for the parts outside the CDR3, the full variable domain is EPEVTQTPSHQVTQMGQEVILRCVPISNHLYFYWYRQILGQKVEFLVSFYNNEISEKSEIFDDQFSVERPDGSNFTLKIRSTKLEDSAMYFCASRVTGVQDGYTFGSGTRLTVV.

This sequence joins TRBV20-1 and TRBJ2-5; D remains unclear. Germline-derived CDR1 and CDR2 are DFQATT and SNEGSKA (reference sequence). The V end lost 5 bases, the J end lost 4 bases, and 11 bases lay between the germline ends. The CDR3 consists of 12 residues. CDR3 nucleotide sequence: TGCAGTGCTTACGGGTTGCGAGAGACCCAGTACTTC. Its translation: CSAYGLRETQYF.

The gene calls are TRBV20-1 and TRBJ2-1; 11 bases are shared with TRBD1. Germline V gene sequence: CDR1 DFQATT, CDR2 SNEGSKA (reference sequence). This CDR3 is 14 amino acids long. CDR3 sequence (DNA): TGCAGCGGGACCGGGACAGGGGGCTACAATGAGCAGTTCTTC. It translates to CSGTGTGGYNEQFF.

The chain recombines TRBV7-9 with TRBJ2-5; no clear D gene. The V end was cut by 1 base, the J end by 2 bases, with 8 bases between. Germline CDR1 reads SEHNR; CDR2 reads FQNEAQ (reference sequence). The CDR3 has 14 amino acids. The CDR3 here is CASSLEPGQETQYF. As DNA, the CDR3 is TGTGCCAGCAGCTTAGAACCTGGGCAAGAGACCCAGTACTTC.

This clonotype came up a few times. This chain joins TRBV10-3 and TRBJ2-7, with 9 nucleotides matching TRBD1. V trimming: 1 base; J trimming: 0 bases; junction bases outside the gene matches: 1. CDR1 is ENHRY, CDR2 SYGVKD, per germline. This CDR3 has 15 amino acids. The CDR3: CAISEWDRASYEQYF. CDR3 DNA sequence: TGTGCCATCAGTGAGTGGGACAGGGCCTCCTACGAGCAGTACTTC.

In DNA form, the CDR3 reads TGTGCCAGCAGCCCCGCGGGGGGAGCGGCGTACAATGAGCAGTTCTTC. Residues: CASSPAGGAAYNEQFF. This rearrangement joins TRBV11-2 to TRBJ2-1, with 8 bases lining up with TRBD2. CDR3 length: 16 amino acids. The J segment lost 4 bases and the V segment lost 5 bases, leaving 10 bases of the junction unmatched. Germline V gene data show CDR1 as SGHAT and CDR2 as FQNNGV.

About this clonotype: Because the CDR3's place on the DNA is in doubt, the DNA is left out and the CDR3 is given as listed by TCRdb. The chain has TRBV14 and TRBJ1-2. The length of the CDR3 is 22 amino acids, counting both ends. Germline lookup yields CDR1 SGHDN and CDR2 FVKESK. The CDR3 loop reads CASSHVLNQYEQYFGSVYGYTF.

This clonotype was observed a few times. This chain links TRBV5-6 with TRBJ1-1; 7 positions agree with TRBD1. V was clipped by 4 bases and J by 4 bases; unmatched bases: 10. This CDR3 is built from 15 residues. Germline assignment: CDR1 SGHDT and CDR2 YYEEEE. CDR3 in amino acids: CASSRIDRDGTEAFF. The DNA for the CDR3 is TGTGCCAGCAGCAGGATAGACAGGGATGGCACTGAAGCTTTCTTT.

DNA of the CDR3: TGTGCCAGCAGCTCCCCGGGCTACCAAGAGACCCAGTATTTT. As protein: CASSSPGYQETQYF. This sequence joins TRBV6-6 and TRBJ2-5; no clear D. The end of the DNA is better explained by TRBJ2-3, so the J call may be wrong. Germline assignment: CDR1 MNHNY and CDR2 SVGAGI (reference sequence). The CDR3 runs to 14 residues.

This clonotype was picked up a small number of times. The gene calls are TRBV4-1 and TRBJ2-7; the match to TRBD1 covers 10 bases. V lost 4 bases and J lost 5; bases outside the gene matches: 11. The CDR3 is 16 amino acids. Germline V gives CDR1 MGHRA, CDR2 YSYEKL. CDR3 sequence reads: CASSPGSGQGHNEQYF. CDR3 DNA: TGCGCCAGCAGCCCGGGTTCGGGACAGGGGCACAACGAGCAGTACTTC.

This chain connects TRBV27 to TRBJ2-1; unclear D gene. Trimming took 5 bases from V and 5 from J, leaving 10 bases between them. The germline CDR1 and CDR2 sequences are MNHEY and SMNVEV (reference sequence). The CDR3 runs 13 residues. In DNA form, the CDR3 reads TGTGCCAGCAGTCCAGGCGGTAACAATGAGCAGTTCTTC. Its translation is CASSPGGNNEQFF.

V is TRBV20-1 and J is TRBJ2-1; no reliable D call. The V end was cut by 0 bases, the J end by 6 bases, with 9 bases between. CDR3 size: 13 residues. Germline-derived CDR1 and CDR2 are DFQATT and SNEGSKA (reference sequence). The CDR3 bases are TGCAGTGCTAGAGATGGCTATAGCAATGAGCAGTTCTTC. It specifies CSARDGYSNEQFF.

This clonotype was counted between two and nine times. The genes are TRBV7-2 and TRBJ2-1, with D tentatively TRBD2 (6 bases). V was shortened by 6 bases and J by 0 bases, with 12 bases between the two germline ends. The CDR3 covers 15 residues. CDR1 SGHTA and CDR2 FQGNSA come from the germline V gene. The CDR3: CASRPGGNSYNEQFF. DNA of the CDR3: TGTGCCAGCAGGCCCGGGGGTAACTCCTACAATGAGCAGTTCTTC.

This clonotype was observed once. The V and J genes are TRBV10-3 and TRBJ2-5; perhaps D is TRBD1 or TRBD2 (7 bases each). The better agreement between TRBJ2-7 and the DNA end casts doubt on the J call. Germline-derived CDR1 and CDR2 are ENHRY and SYGVKD. The CDR3 has 18 amino acids. CDR3 loop: CAISDRGGGTKGVYEQYF. CDR3 nucleotide sequence: TGTGCCATCAGTGACAGGGGGGGCGGCACAAAGGGGGTCTACGAGCAGTACTTC.

The rearrangement joins TRBV29-1 to TRBJ2-7; D call uncertain. The CDR3 totals 11 residues. Germline lookup yields CDR1 SQVTM and CDR2 ANQGSEA. With 5 bases removed from V and 4 bases from J, the gap between germline ends came to 9 bases. The CDR3 spells CSVTAGYEQYF. CDR3 DNA sequence: TGCAGCGTTACGGCCGGGTACGAGCAGTACTTC.

The chain carries TRBV29-1 and TRBJ1-1, with a weak D call TRBD1 (5 bases). The CDR3 has 12 residues. V was pared by 7 bases and J by 1 base, with 10 bases between. The germline gives CDR1 SQVTM, CDR2 ANQGSEA. This chain's CDR3 is CSGGRQNTEAFF. The CDR3 DNA reads as TGCAGCGGGGGACGGCAGAACACTGAAGCTTTCTTT.

This clonotype was seen a handful of times. This sequence joins TRBV7-2 and TRBJ2-3; perhaps TRBD2 as D (6 bases). The V gene lost 5 bases and the J gene lost 3 bases, with 15 bases spanning the gap. Germline-derived CDR1 and CDR2 are SGHTA and FQGNSA. This CDR3 contains 15 residues. The CDR3 region has the DNA TGTGCCAGCAGCCCGACTAGATACGGTACAGATACGCAGTATTTT. The encoded protein is CASSPTRYGTDTQYF.

This clonotype turned up a few times. The genes are TRBV6-6 and TRBJ2-3, with a weak D call TRBD1 (6 bases). The germline V and J ends were trimmed by 4 bases and 0 bases, with 14 bases remaining between them. The germline CDR1 and CDR2 sequences are MNHNY and SVGAGI (reference sequence). The CDR3 loop spans 16 amino acids. The CDR3 loop reads CASSFPKTGSTDTQYF. CDR3 DNA sequence: TGTGCCAGCAGTTTCCCGAAGACAGGAAGCACAGATACGCAGTATTTT.

The sample holds a few counts of this clonotype. A junction boundary mismatches the germline segment, possibly from a read error. The CDR3 loop reads CAGSSDWTGGRMNTEAFF. The CDR3 DNA follows: TGTGCCGGCAGCTCAGACTGGACGGGGGGCAGGATGAACACTGAAGCTTTCTTT. This chain links TRBV7-2 with TRBJ1-1; D is perhaps TRBD1 (6 bases). The CDR3 length is 18 residues. Germline CDR1 is SGHTA and CDR2 is FQGNSA.

V usage is TRBV29-1 and J usage is TRBJ2-3; D is perhaps TRBD1 (5 bases). V gave up 7 bases and J gave up 0 bases, with 14 bases separating them. The CDR3 consists of 14 residues. Germline CDR1 and CDR2: SQVTM and ANQGSEA. The CDR3 DNA reads as TGCAGCGCCGTGCGCAGGGCCAGCACAGATACGCAGTATTTT. Its protein is CSAVRRASTDTQYF.

This chain uses TRBV12-3 or TRBV12-4 with TRBJ2-3, with TRBD2 matching 10 bases. After removal of 4 bases from V and 1 base from J, the junction contained 2 bases not matched to a gene. The CDR3 has 15 residues. The CDR3 here is CASSSTSGRTDTQYF. The DNA for the CDR3 is TGTGCCAGCAGTTCGACTAGCGGGCGCACAGATACGCAGTATTTT.

This clonotype was counted between two and nine times. This chain links TRBV10-1 with TRBJ2-1; 7 bases are a match to TRBD1. Germline V lookup: CDR1 WNHNN, CDR2 SYGVQD (reference sequence). This CDR3 spans 17 amino acids. The V segment lost 3 bases and the J segment 8 bases; nucleotides outside the gene matches: 16. CDR3 amino acids: CASSDSTTGMVSDEQFF. Here the CDR3 DNA reads TGCGCCAGCAGTGATAGTACGACAGGGATGGTTAGCGATGAGCAGTTCTTC.

This clonotype came up a few times. This sequence joins TRBV29-1 and TRBJ1-6; no definite D call. The V gene's germline CDR1 is SQVTM and CDR2 ANQGSEA. The length of the CDR3 is 9 residues. Trimming stripped 4 bases from V and 13 bases from J, with 5 bases between. The CDR3 DNA reads as TGCAGCGTTGGCCCCCCCCTCCACTTT. Translating it yields CSVGPPLHF.

In this sample, this clonotype turned up a few times. The gene calls are TRBV7-3 and TRBJ2-1; 7 nucleotides agree with TRBD2. Trimming at V came to 1 base and at J to 5 bases, leaving 5 bases not matched to a gene. CDR3 length equals 15 residues. The germline CDR1 and CDR2 sequences are SGHTA and FQGTGA. The CDR3 is CASSLRLAEDNEQFF. DNA for the CDR3: TGTGCCAGCAGCTTAAGGCTAGCGGAGGACAATGAGCAGTTCTTC.

This clonotype was seen only a few times. V and J are TRBV29-1 and TRBJ2-5; no clear D gene. This CDR3 contains 12 residues. Trimming pared 3 bases from V and 5 bases from J, leaving 10 bases between. The germline gives CDR1 SQVTM, CDR2 ANQGSEA. CDR3 DNA: TGCAGCGTTGAGGAGCAGACCGAGACCCAGTACTTC. Translation gives CSVEEQTETQYF.

The chain links TRBV25-1 to TRBJ2-1; the D is unclear. Trimming stripped 0 bases from V and 10 bases from J, with 10 bases between. Per the germline V gene, CDR1 is MGHDK and CDR2 is SYGVNS. This CDR3 is built from 13 residues. CDR3 amino acids: CASSEYRALEQFF. The CDR3 DNA is TGTGCCAGCAGTGAATATCGGGCTCTAGAGCAGTTCTTC.

This clonotype appeared a few times. J is TRBJ2-5 and V is TRBV11-2; D is unclear. V lost 4 bases and J lost 7, with 16 bases in between. Germline V CDR1 and CDR2: SGHAT, FQNNGV. The length of the CDR3 is 14 residues. The CDR3 sequence: CASSSRNNGGTQYF. For the CDR3, the DNA is TGTGCCAGCAGCTCCCGAAACAACGGCGGGACCCAGTACTTC.

This chain connects TRBV20-1 to TRBJ2-5, with TRBD2 matching over 11 bases. This CDR3 is built from 16 residues. V gave up 2 bases and J gave up 5 bases; unmatched junction bases: 10. Germline CDR1 and CDR2: DFQATT and SNEGSKA (reference sequence). The CDR3 bases are TGCAGTGCTAGACCCTTTAGCGGGAGGGCCGGGGAGACCCAGTACTTC. The encoded protein is CSARPFSGRAGETQYF.